Presented here are 27 T cell receptor beta chains from one specimen sequenced in a study of T cell responses to AZD1222 COVID-19 vaccine. The method was immunoSEQ multiplex PCR; TCRdb's version includes in-frame clones alone and lacks a portion of them. The repertoire holds 120,000 or so clones, approximately 85% seen once, with more than 7.5% in the top ten. Sequencing used peripheral blood, obtained on day 0 of AZD1222 vaccination. The receptors originated from an adult in good health.

The V gene is TRBV19, the J gene TRBJ2-2; 8 bases match TRBD2. Germline V gene data show CDR1 as LNHDA and CDR2 as SQIVND (reference sequence). The CDR3 extends over 18 amino acids. Trimming at V came to 4 bases and at J to 4 bases, leaving 14 bases not matched to a gene. CDR3 DNA: TGTGCCAGTAGTAAAGGGGTTGCGGGGGGAACGAGCACCGGGGAGCTGTTTTTT. Residues: CASSKGVAGGTSTGELFF.

This clone was seen just once. V is TRBV11-1 and J is TRBJ1-1; 7 bases agree with TRBD1. V shed 0 bases, J shed 5 bases, and the junction held 6 bases outside the gene matches. Germline values: CDR1 SGHAT, CDR2 FQDESV (reference sequence). The CDR3 is 15 amino acids. In DNA, the CDR3 is TGTGCCAGCAGCTTAGCTAAGGGGGCTGGGACTGAAGCTTTCTTT. Translating gives CASSLAKGAGTEAFF.

CDR3 DNA: TGTGCCAGCAGCCAAGTAAACGGCTACTCTGGAAACACCATATATTTT. It translates to CASSQVNGYSGNTIYF. This chain links TRBV14 with TRBJ1-3; D remains unclear. Germline V gene lookup returns CDR1 SGHDN and CDR2 FVKESK. CDR3 length: 16 residues. Trimming took off 1 base at V and 0 bases at J, with 10 bases between the two ends.

The chain employs TRBV6-6 and TRBJ2-7; TRBD2 is a possible D gene (5 bases). Germline V gives CDR1 MNHNY, CDR2 SVGAGI (reference sequence). The germline V and J ends were trimmed by 5 bases and 0 bases, with 8 bases remaining between them. The CDR3 runs to 13 residues. CDR3 bases: TGTGCCAGCAGTCTAGCCGACTCCTACGAGCAGTACTTC. This translates into CASSLADSYEQYF.

The J gene is TRBJ1-2, the V gene TRBV3-1 (or the pseudogene TRBV3-2); possible D gene TRBD1, 5 bases. CDR3 size: 15 residues. The germline V gene has CDR1 LGHDT and CDR2 YNNKEL (reference sequence). Trimming pared 3 bases from V and 0 bases from J, leaving 11 bases between. The CDR3 DNA reads TGTGCCAGCAGCCATGGGGGACCGGCTAACTATGGCTACACCTTC. Encoded protein: CASSHGGPANYGYTF.

The chain is built from TRBV14 and TRBJ2-3, with 8 bases lining up with TRBD1. CDR1 and CDR2 (germline): SGHDN, FVKESK. V shed 4 bases, J shed 1 base, and the junction held 7 bases outside the gene matches. This CDR3 has 16 residues. In nucleotides, the CDR3 is TGTGCCAGCAGCCTAAAACCGGGACAGGGCACAGATACGCAGTATTTT. This translates into CASSLKPGQGTDTQYF.

The chain employs TRBV6-2 or TRBV6-3 and TRBJ2-4; 8 bases match TRBD1. Germline assignment: CDR1 MNHEY and CDR2 SVGEGT. The CDR3 covers 17 residues. The junction had 9 bases not matched to a gene; V was cut back by 2 bases and J by 3 bases. CDR3 bases: TGTGCCAGCAGTTACCTTACAGGGGGGAAGGGCAAAAACATTCAGTACTTC. Its protein product is CASSYLTGGKGKNIQYF.

The rearrangement links TRBV24-1 to TRBJ2-2, with 14 bases that match TRBD2. V trimming: 4 bases; J trimming: 7 bases; junction bases outside the gene matches: 7. The length of the CDR3 is 17 residues. In germline, CDR1 is KGHDR, CDR2 SFDVKD. CDR3 nucleotide sequence: TGTGCCACCAGTGACACCTGGACTAGCGGGAGGAGCGGGGAGCTGTTTTTT. This sequence encodes CATSDTWTSGRSGELFF.

The chain recombines TRBV18 with TRBJ1-4; 7 bases line up with TRBD1. Trimming removed 3 bases from V and 8 bases from J; junction bases left unmatched: 12. This CDR3 contains 16 residues. Germline loops: CDR1 KGHSH, CDR2 LQKENI. CDR3 nucleotides: TGTGCCAGCTCACCGCCTAGCGGGACAGTAGAAGAAAAACTGTTTTTT. The encoded protein is CASSPPSGTVEEKLFF.

The chain recombines TRBV7-2 with TRBJ2-7; D is possibly TRBD1 (7 bases). Trimming took 2 bases from V and 7 from J, leaving 18 bases between them. This CDR3 is built from 15 residues. The germline gives CDR1 SGHTA, CDR2 FQGNSA. The CDR3 protein is CASSLLRDSGWEQYF. In DNA, the CDR3 is TGTGCCAGCAGCTTACTCCGGGACAGCGGGTGGGAGCAGTACTTC.

This CDR3 reads CASSPSGLAGTETQYF. In DNA, the CDR3 is TGTGCCAGCAGCCCCAGCGGACTAGCGGGCACGGAGACCCAGTACTTC. The chain has TRBV3-1 (or the pseudogene TRBV3-2) and TRBJ2-5, with TRBD2 matching over 11 bases. The germline V gene has CDR1 LGHDT and CDR2 YNNKEL (reference sequence). This CDR3 has 16 amino acids. V shed 4 bases, J shed 5 bases, and the junction held 9 bases outside the gene matches.

This clone has only one observation. The gene calls are TRBV10-3 and TRBJ2-7; D is undetermined. Trimming pared 0 bases from V and 6 bases from J, leaving 9 bases between. This CDR3 is built from 13 residues. CDR1 and CDR2 (germline): ENHRY, SYGVKD. CDR3 nucleotide sequence: TGTGCCATCAGTGAGTCGATCGGCGGCGAGCAGTACTTC. Protein sequence: CAISESIGGEQYF.

The chain combines TRBV5-6 with TRBJ2-1; D is unresolved. Trimming pared 2 bases from V and 3 bases from J, leaving 3 bases between. Germline V gene lookup returns CDR1 SGHDT and CDR2 YYEEEE. The CDR3 length is 12 residues. The CDR3 sequence: CASSLNYNEQFF. The CDR3 bases are TGTGCCAGCAGCTTAAACTACAATGAGCAGTTCTTC.

The CDR3 sequence is CASSADSGSETQYF. The CDR3 DNA is TGTGCCAGCTCAGCTGATAGCGGGTCGGAGACCCAGTACTTC. The chain carries TRBV18 and TRBJ2-5, with 7 positions matching TRBD2. V lost 5 bases to trimming and J lost 5 bases; unmatched junction nucleotides: 8. Germline V gene sequence: CDR1 KGHSH, CDR2 LQKENI. This CDR3 region has 14 residues.

The CDR3 protein is CASLEEKLFF. The CDR3, as DNA: TGTGCCAGCCTGGAGGAAAAACTGTTTTTT. The chain has TRBV6-5 and TRBJ1-4; D gene unclear. Germline V CDR1 and CDR2: MNHEY, SVGAGI. CDR3 length: 10 residues. Between the trimmed V and J ends, which lost 8 bases and 8 bases, there was a span of 6 bases.

The chain employs TRBV12-3 or TRBV12-4 and TRBJ2-7, with TRBD2 identical over 7 bases. V gave up 5 bases and J gave up 9 bases; unmatched junction bases: 7. The CDR3 is 12 residues long. The CDR3 loop reads CASSGGEGPQYF. The CDR3 nucleotides read TGTGCCAGCAGTGGAGGGGAGGGGCCGCAGTACTTC.

The J gene is TRBJ2-1, the V gene TRBV29-1; TRBD2 matches 11 bases. The CDR3 length is 13 residues. From germline, CDR1 is SQVTM and CDR2 ANQGSEA. Trimming removed 7 bases from V and 5 bases from J; junction bases left unmatched: 4. CDR3 nucleotides: TGCAGCGGGGGACTAGCGGTGAACAATGAGCAGTTCTTC. Translation: CSGGLAVNNEQFF.

The V call is TRBV30, the J call TRBJ2-1; tentatively, D is TRBD1 (5 bases). The germline V gene encodes CDR1 GTSNPN and CDR2 SVGIG (reference sequence). V lost 4 bases and J 6 bases, leaving 16 bases between the germline ends. This CDR3 comprises 14 residues. In nucleotides, the CDR3 is TGTGCCTGGACGAATGATCGACAGTCCAATGAGCAGTTCTTC. Its protein is CAWTNDRQSNEQFF.

This chain connects TRBV6-2 or TRBV6-3 to TRBJ2-1; the D gene could be TRBD1 or TRBD2 (5 bases each). This CDR3 region has 14 residues. V was trimmed by 5 bases and J by 6 bases, leaving 14 bases between them. In germline, CDR1 is MNHEY, CDR2 SVGEGT. In DNA, the CDR3 is TGTGCCAGCAGTGATCCGGGACCCCTCAATGAGCAGTTCTTC. Its translation is CASSDPGPLNEQFF.

The chain recombines TRBV2 with TRBJ2-7, with TRBD2 as a possible D gene (6 bases). Germline V gene sequence: CDR1 SNHLY, CDR2 FYNNEI. Trimming pared 8 bases from V and 5 bases from J, leaving 10 bases between. The CDR3 covers 11 residues. The CDR3 is CASSGTHEQYF. CDR3 DNA: TGTGCCAGCTCCGGGACTCACGAGCAGTACTTC.

This clone is a singleton in its sample. This chain links TRBV7-2 with TRBJ2-5, with 11 bases identical to TRBD2. The CDR3 sequence is 16 residues long. Trimming at V came to 2 bases and at J to 5 bases, leaving 7 bases not matched to a gene. Germline-derived CDR1 and CDR2 are SGHTA and FQGNSA. CDR3 nucleotide sequence: TGTGCCAGCAGCTTATGGCTAGCGGGGGGCGAGGAGACCCAGTACTTC. Translating gives CASSLWLAGGEETQYF.

With regard to this clone: Other DNA sequences in this sample translate to the same CDR3. J is TRBJ2-5 and V is TRBV28, with D perhaps given as TRBD1 or TRBD2 (6 bases each). V lost 6 bases and J lost 5, with 13 bases in between. This CDR3 is built from 13 residues. Germline V gene sequence: CDR1 MDHEN, CDR2 SYDVKM. The CDR3 region is CASSLGGGETQYF. CDR3 bases: TGTGCCAGCAGCCTAGGAGGGGGGGAGACCCAGTACTTC.

The chain employs TRBV12-3 or TRBV12-4 and TRBJ2-1, with TRBD2 matching 8 bases. V shed 3 bases and J 10 bases; nucleotides not matched to a gene: 5. The CDR3 is 13 amino acids. CDR3 in amino acids: CASSLGGLGEQFF. The CDR3 region has the DNA TGTGCCAGCAGTTTGGGGGGACTAGGCGAGCAGTTCTTC.

The chain couples TRBV7-2 to TRBJ1-1; 10 bases are shared with TRBD1. Germline assignment: CDR1 SGHTA and CDR2 FQGNSA. This CDR3 has 15 amino acids. Trimming at V came to 4 bases and at J to 1 base, leaving 3 bases not matched to a gene. The CDR3 sequence is CASSSRQGANTEAFF. The CDR3 DNA reads as TGTGCCAGCAGCTCCAGACAGGGGGCGAACACTGAAGCTTTCTTT.

The J gene is TRBJ1-2, the V gene TRBV19; D unclear. Germline values: CDR1 LNHDA, CDR2 SQIVND (reference sequence). Trimming took off 7 bases at V and 3 bases at J, with 12 bases between the two ends. The CDR3 contains 13 residues. CDR3 residues: CASNPADHYGYTF. Here the CDR3 DNA reads TGTGCCAGTAACCCGGCGGATCACTATGGCTACACCTTC.

The chain has TRBV6-2 or TRBV6-3 and TRBJ1-6, with no clear D. CDR1 is MNHEY and CDR2 is SVGEGT in the germline V gene. The CDR3 sequence is 14 residues long. V lost 3 bases to trimming and J lost 9 bases, with 12 bases between them. The CDR3 DNA follows: TGTGCCAGCAGTTATATGGAGGTTCGTTCACCCCTCCACTTT. It encodes CASSYMEVRSPLHF.

The chain has TRBV3-1 (or the pseudogene TRBV3-2) and TRBJ2-3; no clear D gene. Germline lookup yields CDR1 LGHDT and CDR2 YNNKEL (reference sequence). Trimming removed 4 bases at V and 1 base at J, with 18 bases between. The CDR3 length is 17 residues. The CDR3 here is CASSLALSSWGTDTQYF. The CDR3 DNA is TGTGCCAGCAGCCTCGCGCTTAGCAGTTGGGGCACAGATACGCAGTATTTT.